This TCR beta chain was profiled in a study of T cell repertoires in cytomegalovirus infection. Germline assignment: CDR1 SGHNT and CDR2 YYREEE (reference sequence). V gave up 2 bases and J gave up 0 bases, with 9 bases separating them. CDR3 size: 14 residues. TCRdb re-called the reads through MiXCR, storing one row per CDR3 protein. The data contain 680,000 or so distinct CDR3 sequences, roughly 36% of them singletons. This clonotype was observed a handful of times. The J gene is TRBJ2-7, the V gene TRBV5-4; D might be TRBD1 or TRBD2, each matching 5 bases. The sequenced sample consisted of PBMCs. The origin of this receptor is a human donor in good health (CMV status not recorded). Some clones in this sample may be carry-over from other donors' samples. The CDR3 region is CASSFGGTSYEQYF. DNA for the CDR3: TGTGCCAGCAGCTTCGGTGGGACCTCCTACGAGCAGTACTTC.